The following is a T cell receptor beta chain sequence with its context. Its specificity is not known. After autologous stem cell transplantation all patients relapsed, and prior brentuximab vedotin exposure differed between cohorts. The sample comes from a study of PD-1 blockade in classical Hodgkin lymphoma. Study-level points and caveats: Nivolumab initiated under 1 year post-ASCT led to patient exclusion. A significant rise in TCR diversity by C4D1 was seen for CD4+ but not CD8+ cells. Newly diagnosed patients reportedly trailed healthy donors in baseline TCR diversity.

Assay used: immunoSEQ multiplex PCR; TCRdb lists only in-frame clones, some missing. The table includes under 30,000 clones, around 82% detected once. Trimming removed 8 bases at V and 4 bases at J, with 14 bases between. There are 13 residues in the CDR3. Germline CDR1 and CDR2: SGHVS and FNYEAQ. This specimen consisted of peripheral blood mononuclear cells (PBMCs), obtained before the second cycle of nivolumab. This clonotype was obtained from a human donor with classical Hodgkin lymphoma. The chain couples TRBV7-6 to TRBJ2-5; D is unresolved. CDR3 in amino acids: CASLKELGETQYF. As DNA, the CDR3 is TGTGCCAGCCTCAAGGAGTTAGGAGAGACCCAGTACTTC.